These 2 T cell receptor beta chains originate from one sample sequenced in a study of blood T cell repertoires in COVID-19. The protocol was immunoSEQ multiplex PCR, while the TCRdb copy is restricted to in-frame clones and leaves out a portion. The data contain about 250,000 clones, more than 70% of them singletons. The specimen sequenced was peripheral blood. These receptors all come from a man aged 40-49 years with active or convalescent COVID-19.

The chain employs TRBV27 and TRBJ2-3, with TRBD1 matching 9 bases. Per germline, CDR1 MNHEY and CDR2 SMNVEV (reference sequence). Germline trimming cut 3 bases from V and 5 bases from J; bases unmatched to any gene: 9. The CDR3 contains 16 residues. The CDR3 region is CASSLGQGGSGDTQYF. The CDR3 DNA reads as TGTGCCAGCAGTTTGGGACAGGGAGGTTCTGGAGATACGCAGTATTTT.

The gene calls are TRBV6-2 or TRBV6-3 and TRBJ1-1; D call uncertain. The germline gives CDR1 MNHEY, CDR2 SVGEGT. V dropped 6 bases and J dropped 2 bases, with 10 bases sitting between them. The CDR3 contains 13 residues. Written as DNA, the CDR3 is TGTGCCAGCAGCTCCAAACAAAACACTGAAGCTTTCTTT. Translating gives CASSSKQNTEAFF.